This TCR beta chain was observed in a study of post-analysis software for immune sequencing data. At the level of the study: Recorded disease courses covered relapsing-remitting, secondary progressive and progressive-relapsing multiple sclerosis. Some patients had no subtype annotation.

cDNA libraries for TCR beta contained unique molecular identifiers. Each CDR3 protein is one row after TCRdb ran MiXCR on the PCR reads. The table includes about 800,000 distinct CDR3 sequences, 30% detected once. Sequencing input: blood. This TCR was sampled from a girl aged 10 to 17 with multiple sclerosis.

In nucleotides, the CDR3 is TGTGCCAGCAAAATCGGGACCCCTGAAGCTTTCTTT. It is translated as CASKIGTPEAFF. This chain joins TRBV6-6 and TRBJ1-1; possible D gene TRBD1, 5 bases. V lost 7 bases, J lost 6 bases, and 12 bases lay in between. The CDR3 loop spans 12 amino acids. Per the germline V gene, CDR1 is MNHNY and CDR2 is SVGAGI (reference sequence).